This TCR beta chain came from a study of post-analysis software for immune sequencing data. Turning to the study itself: As for disease course, relapsing-remitting, secondary progressive and progressive-relapsing multiple sclerosis were all included. Study results and caveats: TRBV5-6, TRBV5-1 and TRBV20-1 belonged to a set of about five TRBV segments that were more frequent in patients than controls. Strong co-clustering by F measure linked samples that shared a preparation batch. Normalized Chao1 diversity in multiple sclerosis patients fell significantly below that of controls.

Built from TCR beta cDNA, the libraries had unique molecular identifiers in them. TCRdb independently ran MiXCR on the PCR reads; one entry per CDR3 protein. The sample includes hundreds of thousands of distinct CDR3 sequences, roughly 50% of them seen just once. Trimming took off 5 bases at V and 2 bases at J, with 29 bases between the two ends. CDR3 length equals 19 residues. Germline V gene data show CDR1 as DFQATT and CDR2 as SNEGSKA (reference sequence). As to this clonotype: The antigen is not known.

Source material: blood. This clonotype originated in a girl under 18 with multiple sclerosis. The J gene is TRBJ2-3, the V gene TRBV20-1; TRBD1 might be the D (9 bases). For the CDR3, the DNA is TGCAGTGCTCGCCGGGACAGGGAGCGACTAGCGACCCACACAGATACGCAGTATTTT. Its protein product is CSARRDRERLATHTDTQYF.